This record concerns one TCR beta chain sequence. Its antigen is still unknown. This could be a read error, since a much larger clone is one nucleotide away. Blood RNA was extracted from unsorted whole blood using TRIzol reagent, and germline DNA was obtained with the DNeasy Blood & Tissue kit. Patients had chronic HBV infection and were treatment-naive at sampling. Before surgery, roughly 4 milliliters of peripheral blood were drawn into K2EDTA tubes. This record belongs to a study of tumor-infiltrating lymphocytes in primary liver carcinoma (dated by TCRdb to about 2017). With respect to the entire study: Between November 2015 and early 2016, a handful of patients in China with histopathologically diagnosed primary liver carcinoma had their tumors surgically resected. Of the five patients (three men and two women, aged 30 to 69 years), four had hepatocellular carcinoma and one had combined HCC and intrahepatic cholangiocarcinoma. The five patients had tumors staged T1-T3 N0M0, with maximum diameters ranging from roughly 4 to 10 cm. Samples yielded roughly 3.65 to 7.5 million productive TCRbeta reads; read depth did not differ significantly between tissue types. Across five regions of each liver tumor, along with adjacent normal tissue and blood, the study brought together TCRbeta repertoire sequencing, expression microarrays and whole-exome sequencing. A total of 35 or so specimens from 5 patients went through TCRbeta repertoire sequencing, namely 25 tumor regions, 5 adjacent noncancerous liver tissues and 5 peripheral blood samples. Technical replicate repertoires showed high reproducibility, with mean shared-clone rates about 0.88 and correlation coefficients above 0.95. The study at large found these results: Pairs of tumor regions showed greater repertoire overlap (mean about 36%) than tumor-adjacent pairs (17%) or tumor-blood pairs (approximately 15%), which is consistent with antigen-driven expansion. With just a handful of patients in the study, the authors point out that the findings should be validated in a larger study. The top 250 clones made up a significantly larger repertoire fraction in tumors than in blood (p = 0.039). Because the samples were bulk and unsorted, CD4+ and CD8+ T cell repertoires could not be compared. Only the TCR beta chain was sequenced, so true repertoire diversity is likely underestimated because unpaired alpha chains were not captured.

From cysteine to phenylalanine, the CDR3 is 13 amino acids long. Just CDR3 DNA is preserved here, 39 bases in frame from base 1. TCRbeta-specific cDNA was reverse-transcribed from about 500 ng total RNA using a constant-region primer and ProtoScript II reverse transcriptase. The TCRbeta libraries were prepared through three rounds of nested multiplex PCR following a slightly modified ARM-PCR procedure. The first two PCR rounds used multiplex TRBV1-TRBV30 forward primers with a Cbeta reverse primer, each for about 10 cycles. Sample barcodes and Illumina adapters were added in a final 25-cycle PCR with Deep VentR polymerase. Before sequencing, amplicons between 200 and 500 bp were purified from gel using a QIAquick gel extraction kit. An Illumina HiSeq 2500 was used to sequence the TCRbeta amplicons with 250-bp paired-end reads. On the authors' methods: Trimmomatic v0.33 was used to quality-trim the reads, and FLASH v1.2.11 was used to merge paired reads so that full CDR3 sequences could be recovered. MiGEC v1.2.1b assigned V, D and J germline segments to the rearranged TCRbeta sequences. Clonotype statistics and Shannon-Wiener diversity indices were calculated with VDJtools v1.0.0. Except for diversity analysis, only the 250 most abundant clonotypes of each sample were used in subsequent analyses to reduce sampling bias. TCRdb itself trimmed the public reads at Q25 with fastp, ran MiXCR and retained productive beta chains. Rows with a matching CDR3 protein are joined into one entry that keeps the most common DNA and genes. These V and J calls rely on TCRdb rather than the paper's analysis. In this sample the table shows about 310,000 distinct CDR3 sequences, roughly 60% of which occur a single time. Together, the top ten hold roughly 9% of the sample.

Sequenced input: peripheral blood. The rearrangement joined TRBV12-3 or TRBV12-4 to TRBJ1-5, and 7 junction bases match TRBD1. The origin of this receptor is a middle-aged man with primary liver carcinoma and hepatitis B virus infection. The DNA sequence is as follows: TGTGCCAGCGTAGGAGGGGGCAATCAGGCCCAGCATTTT. Its translation reads: CASVGGGNQAQHF.